The clone carrying this T cell receptor (beta chain) came up once. This sample was included in a study of T cell changes during pregnancy in multiple sclerosis. The table came from immunoSEQ multiplex PCR; TCRdb's copy has only in-frame clones and leaves some out. The table records about 38,000 clones, around 90% of them present only once. Germline V lookup: CDR1 SNHLY, CDR2 FYNNEI. Trimming cost V 7 bases and J 4 bases, with 10 bases left between them. The CDR3 spans 13 residues. V and J are TRBV2 and TRBJ2-2; TRBD2 might be the D (6 bases). Specimen: CD4+ T cells from peripheral blood mononuclear cells, collected after pregnancy. The origin of this receptor is a female donor in good health, enrolled as a control in a pregnancy study. CDR3 amino acids: CASKQGGTGELFF. In nucleotides, the CDR3 is TGTGCCAGCAAGCAGGGAGGCACCGGGGAGCTGTTTTTT.